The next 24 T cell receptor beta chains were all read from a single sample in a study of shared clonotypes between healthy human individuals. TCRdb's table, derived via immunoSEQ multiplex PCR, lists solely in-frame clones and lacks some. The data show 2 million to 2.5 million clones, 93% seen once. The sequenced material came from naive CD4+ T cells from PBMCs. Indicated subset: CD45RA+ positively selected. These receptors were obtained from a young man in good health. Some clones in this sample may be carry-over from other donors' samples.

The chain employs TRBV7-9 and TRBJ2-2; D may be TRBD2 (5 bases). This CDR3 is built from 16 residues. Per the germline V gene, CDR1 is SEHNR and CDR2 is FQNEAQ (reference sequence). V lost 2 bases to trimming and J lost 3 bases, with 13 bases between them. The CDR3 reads CASSLRGSRDTGELFF. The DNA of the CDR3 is TGTGCCAGCAGCTTACGGGGATCTCGGGACACCGGGGAGCTGTTTTTT.

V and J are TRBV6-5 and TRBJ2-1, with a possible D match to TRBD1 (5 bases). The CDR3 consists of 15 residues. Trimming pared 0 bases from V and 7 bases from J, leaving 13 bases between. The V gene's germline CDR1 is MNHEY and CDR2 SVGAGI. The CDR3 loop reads CASSYSTAQQNEQFF. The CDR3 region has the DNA TGTGCCAGCAGTTACTCGACAGCTCAACAGAATGAGCAGTTCTTC.

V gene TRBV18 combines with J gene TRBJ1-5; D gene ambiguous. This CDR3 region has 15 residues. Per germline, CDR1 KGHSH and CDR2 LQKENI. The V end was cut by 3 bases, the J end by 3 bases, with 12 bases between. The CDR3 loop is CASSPNPHPNQPQHF. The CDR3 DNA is TGTGCCAGCTCACCTAACCCACACCCCAATCAGCCCCAGCATTTT.

CDR3 sequence (DNA): TGCGCCAGCAAGGGACTAGCGGGAGCCGCAGATACGCAGTATTTT. Translation: CASKGLAGAADTQYF. The chain is built from TRBV5-1 and TRBJ2-3; 14 nucleotides line up with TRBD2. This CDR3 contains 15 residues. Germline V lookup: CDR1 SGHRS, CDR2 YFSETQ. V was clipped by 6 bases and J by 4 bases; unmatched bases: 4.

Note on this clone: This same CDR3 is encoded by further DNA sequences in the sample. CDR3 coding DNA: TGTGCCAGCAGTTTAGGCGGCGGCTACACCTTC. Residues: CASSLGGGYTF. This rearrangement joins TRBV28 to TRBJ1-2, with no clear D. CDR3 length: 11 amino acids. Germline loops: CDR1 MDHEN, CDR2 SYDVKM. The V gene lost 2 bases and the J gene lost 8 bases, with 6 bases spanning the gap.

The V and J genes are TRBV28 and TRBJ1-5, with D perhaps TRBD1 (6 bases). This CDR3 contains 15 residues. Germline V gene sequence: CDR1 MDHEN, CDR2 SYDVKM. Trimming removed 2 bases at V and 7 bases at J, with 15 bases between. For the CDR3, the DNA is TGTGCCAGCAGTTTAGTGGGGGGCTGGGGCCAGCCCCAGCATTTT. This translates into CASSLVGGWGQPQHF.

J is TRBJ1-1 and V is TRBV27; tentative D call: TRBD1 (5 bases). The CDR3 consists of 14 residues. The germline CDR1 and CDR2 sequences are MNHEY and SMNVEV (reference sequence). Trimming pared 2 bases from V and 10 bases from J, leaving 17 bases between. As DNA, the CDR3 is TGTGCCAGCAGTTTACGGGAAACGGGGGGGGGAGCTTTCTTT. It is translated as CASSLRETGGGAFF.

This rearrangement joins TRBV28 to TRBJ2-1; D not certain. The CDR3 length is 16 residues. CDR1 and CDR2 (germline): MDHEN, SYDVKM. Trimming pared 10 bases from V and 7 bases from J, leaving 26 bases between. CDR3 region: CATLPDSRTIPNEQFF. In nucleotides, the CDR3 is TGTGCCACCTTACCCGACTCGAGGACGATCCCAAATGAGCAGTTCTTC.

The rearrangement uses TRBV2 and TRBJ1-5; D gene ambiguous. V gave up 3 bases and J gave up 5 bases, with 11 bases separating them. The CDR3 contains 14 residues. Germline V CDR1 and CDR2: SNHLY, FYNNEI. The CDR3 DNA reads TGTGCCAGCAGTGACGGGTCAGGAGATCAGCCCCAGCATTTT. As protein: CASSDGSGDQPQHF.

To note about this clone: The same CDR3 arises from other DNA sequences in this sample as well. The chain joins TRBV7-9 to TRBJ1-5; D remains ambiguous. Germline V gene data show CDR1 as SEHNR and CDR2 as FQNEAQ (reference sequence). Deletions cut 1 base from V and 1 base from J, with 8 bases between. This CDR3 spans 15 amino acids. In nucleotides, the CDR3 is TGTGCCAGCAGCTTAGAGGGCGGGAGCAATCAGCCCCAGCATTTT. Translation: CASSLEGGSNQPQHF. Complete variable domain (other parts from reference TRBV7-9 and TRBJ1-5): DTGVSQNPRHKITKRGQNVTFRCDPISEHNRLYWYRQTLGQGPEFLTYFQNEAQLEKSRLLSDRFSAERPKGSFSTLEIQRTEQGDSAMYLCASSLEGGSNQPQHFGDGTRLSIL.

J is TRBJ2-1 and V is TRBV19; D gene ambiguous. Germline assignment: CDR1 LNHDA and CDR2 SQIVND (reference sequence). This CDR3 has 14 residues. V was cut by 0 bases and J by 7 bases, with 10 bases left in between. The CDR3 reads CASSIDLRSNEQFF. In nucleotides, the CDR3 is TGTGCCAGTAGTATAGATTTGAGGAGTAATGAGCAGTTCTTC.

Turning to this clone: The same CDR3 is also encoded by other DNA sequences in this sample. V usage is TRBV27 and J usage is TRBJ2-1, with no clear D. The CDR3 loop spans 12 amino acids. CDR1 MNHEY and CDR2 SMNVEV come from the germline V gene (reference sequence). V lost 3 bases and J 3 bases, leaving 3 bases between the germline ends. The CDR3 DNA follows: TGTGCCAGCAGTTTCCGCTACAATGAGCAGTTCTTC. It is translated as CASSFRYNEQFF.

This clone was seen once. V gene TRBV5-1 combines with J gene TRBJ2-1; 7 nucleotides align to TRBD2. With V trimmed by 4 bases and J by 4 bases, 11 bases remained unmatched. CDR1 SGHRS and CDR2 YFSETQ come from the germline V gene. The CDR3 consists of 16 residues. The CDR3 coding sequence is TGCGCCAGCAGCCCCCCCCCGGAACTAGCGTACAATGAGCAGTTCTTC. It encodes CASSPPPELAYNEQFF.

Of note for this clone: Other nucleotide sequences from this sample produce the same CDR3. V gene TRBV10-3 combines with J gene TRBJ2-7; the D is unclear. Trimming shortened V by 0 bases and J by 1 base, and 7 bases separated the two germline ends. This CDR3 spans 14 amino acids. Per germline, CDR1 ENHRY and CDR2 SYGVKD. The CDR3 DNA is TGTGCCATCAGTGAGTCGACCGGATCCTACGAGCAGTACTTC. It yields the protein CAISESTGSYEQYF.

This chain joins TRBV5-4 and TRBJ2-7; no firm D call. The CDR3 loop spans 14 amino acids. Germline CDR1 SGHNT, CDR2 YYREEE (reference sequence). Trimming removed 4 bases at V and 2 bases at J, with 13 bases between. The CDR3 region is CASSPAAGAYEQYF. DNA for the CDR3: TGTGCCAGCAGCCCAGCAGCCGGCGCCTACGAGCAGTACTTC. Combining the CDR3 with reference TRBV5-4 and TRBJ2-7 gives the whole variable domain ETGVTQSPTHLIKTRGQQVTLRCSSQSGHNTVSWYQQALGQGPQFIFQYYREEENGRGNFPPRFSGLQFPNYSSELNVNALELDDSALYLCASSPAAGAYEQYFGPGTRLTVT.

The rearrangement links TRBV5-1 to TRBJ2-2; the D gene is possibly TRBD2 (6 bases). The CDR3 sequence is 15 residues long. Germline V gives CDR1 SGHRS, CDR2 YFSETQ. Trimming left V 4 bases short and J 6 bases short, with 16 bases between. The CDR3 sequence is CASSTGSPGSGELFF. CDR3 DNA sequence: TGCGCCAGCAGCACCGGGAGTCCGGGGTCCGGGGAGCTGTTTTTT.

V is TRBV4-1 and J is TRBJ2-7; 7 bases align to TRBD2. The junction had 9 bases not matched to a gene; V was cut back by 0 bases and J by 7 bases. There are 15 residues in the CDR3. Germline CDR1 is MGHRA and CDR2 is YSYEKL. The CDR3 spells CASSQDEASGLEQYF. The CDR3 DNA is TGCGCCAGCAGCCAAGATGAGGCTAGCGGACTTGAGCAGTACTTC.

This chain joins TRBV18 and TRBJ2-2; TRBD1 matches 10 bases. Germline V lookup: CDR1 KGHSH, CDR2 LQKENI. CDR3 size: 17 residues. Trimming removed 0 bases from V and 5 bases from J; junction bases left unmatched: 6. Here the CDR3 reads CASSPPPGQGKTGELFF. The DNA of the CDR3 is TGTGCCAGCTCACCACCTCCGGGACAGGGGAAAACCGGGGAGCTGTTTTTT.

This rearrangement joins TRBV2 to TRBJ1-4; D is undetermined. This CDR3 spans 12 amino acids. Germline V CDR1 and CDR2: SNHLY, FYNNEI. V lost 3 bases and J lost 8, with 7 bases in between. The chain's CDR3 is CASSDAPEKLFF. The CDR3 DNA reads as TGTGCCAGCAGTGACGCTCCCGAAAAACTGTTTTTT.

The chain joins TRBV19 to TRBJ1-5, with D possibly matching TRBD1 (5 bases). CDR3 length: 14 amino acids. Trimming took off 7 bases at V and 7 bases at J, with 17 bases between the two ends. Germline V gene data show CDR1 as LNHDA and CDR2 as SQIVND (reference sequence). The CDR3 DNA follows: TGTGCCAGTAAACGAGGGGTCGGGATGCAGCCCCAGCATTTT. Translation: CASKRGVGMQPQHF.

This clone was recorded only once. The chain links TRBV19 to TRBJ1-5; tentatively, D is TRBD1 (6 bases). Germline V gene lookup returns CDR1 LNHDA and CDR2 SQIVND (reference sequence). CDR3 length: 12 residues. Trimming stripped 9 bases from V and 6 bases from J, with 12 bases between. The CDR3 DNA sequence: TGTGCCAGCAGAAAACAGGGTCAGCCCCAGCATTTT. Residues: CASRKQGQPQHF.

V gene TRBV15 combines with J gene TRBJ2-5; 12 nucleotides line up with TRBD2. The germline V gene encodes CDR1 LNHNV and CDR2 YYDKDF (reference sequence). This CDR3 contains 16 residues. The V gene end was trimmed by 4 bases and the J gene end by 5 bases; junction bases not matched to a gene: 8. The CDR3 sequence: CATSNPRLAGVETQYF. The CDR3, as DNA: TGTGCCACCAGCAACCCAAGACTAGCGGGAGTGGAGACCCAGTACTTC.

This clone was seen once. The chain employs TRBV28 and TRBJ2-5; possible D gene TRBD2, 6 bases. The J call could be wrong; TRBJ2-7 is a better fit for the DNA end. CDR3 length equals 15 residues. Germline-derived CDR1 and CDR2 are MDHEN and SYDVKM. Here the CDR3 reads CASTLGTSRSYEQYF. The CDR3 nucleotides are TGTGCCAGCACCTTAGGGACTTCTCGCTCCTACGAGCAGTACTTC.

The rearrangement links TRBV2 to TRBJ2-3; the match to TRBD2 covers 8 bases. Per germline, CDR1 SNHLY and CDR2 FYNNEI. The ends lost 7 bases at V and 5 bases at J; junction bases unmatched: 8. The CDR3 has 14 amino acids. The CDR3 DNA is TGTGCCAGCACACTAGCGGCCCGGGAAGATACGCAGTATTTT. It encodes CASTLAAREDTQYF.